The TCR beta chain described here comes from a study of human T cells and chemical hapten exposure. The CDR3 runs 15 residues. Germline-derived CDR1 and CDR2 are SQVTM and ANQGSEA. Trimming cost V 7 bases and J 4 bases, with 19 bases left between them. On this clonotype: The target antigen is unknown.

Time point denoted: pre-sensitization, week 0. Treatment of the sample: therapeutic diphenylcyclopropenone sensitization with weekly scalp DPC. General study points: It was expanded TCRs that formed significantly more large CDR3 similarity clusters than controls did.

TCRdb used MiXCR to reprocess the RACE reads, holding one entry per CDR3 protein. The sample holds more than 150,000 distinct CDR3 sequences, under 35% seen once. The chain uses TRBV29-1 and TRBJ2-2, with D hard to call. This receptor was obtained from a woman aged 30 to 39 with alopecia areata. Some clones in this sample may be carry-over from other donors' samples. The source was whole blood, collected in connection with sensitization to the hapten diphenylcyclopropenone (DPC). The CDR3 reads CSASPNSVGTGELFF. The CDR3 nucleotides read TGCAGCGCGAGCCCCAATAGTGTCGGCACCGGGGAGCTGTTTTTT.